This T cell receptor beta chain was captured in a study of PD-1 blockade in mismatch repair-deficient tumors (dated by TCRdb to between 2016 and 2019). Concerning the study at large: Between September 2013 and 2016, the trial enrolled approximately 87 consecutive patients with about a dozen types of mismatch repair-deficient cancer, all of whom had received prior treatment and were progressing. Tumor-associated T cell clones in the peripheral blood of patients responding to PD-1 blockade were tracked using deep sequencing of TCR CDR3 regions. Findings and caveats that apply to the study as a whole: Rapid expansion after pembrolizumab followed by contraction, generally before radiologic responses, was shown by tumor-resident clones, which were often undetectable in blood before treatment.

The time point label for this specimen denotes: peripheral blood before pembrolizumab. For each enrolled patient, mismatch repair deficiency was established using either polymerase chain reaction or immunohistochemistry. TCR sequencing was carried out for three patients who responded to pembrolizumab therapy. The phase II trial prospectively evaluated PD-1 blockade with pembrolizumab in advanced mismatch repair-deficient cancers, independent of tissue of origin. Serial peripheral blood T cell samples were collected before and at multiple times after starting PD-1 blockade. Blood sampling times were reported as weeks after the first pembrolizumab dose. The V end gives up 5 bases and the J end 1 base, leaving 13 bases in the junction not matched to a gene. Reading the germline V gene gives CDR1 MDHEN and CDR2 SYDVKM. There are 18 amino acids in the CDR3, from cysteine to phenylalanine inclusive. The kept DNA is CDR3 alone, 54 bases in frame from the first base.

A remark on this clone: This clone's antigen is unknown. Base qualities were left out, and no much larger clone turns up one base away.

Library prep was done by the immunoSEQ multiplex PCR assay. TCRdb took this table from immuneACCESS and kept in-frame rearrangements with V and J called. Such tables lack part of the clones; where checked against another copy, unresolved V genes explain under half of the gap, and the rest is unexplained. Here the sample has just over 25,000 clones; about four fifths occur a single time. The ten top clones hold over 2.5% of the sample. The chain joins TRBV28 to TRBJ2-4, with 8 bases in between that match TRBD1. This TCR was recovered from an adult with mismatch repair-deficient cancer. The specimen was PBMCs, collected before pembrolizumab treatment. The DNA sequence is as follows: TGTGCCAGCAGTCTGGTCAGCAGGGGGCTGTCCGCCAAAAACATTCAGTACTTC. This is translated as CASSLVSRGLSAKNIQYF.